The sequence of this T cell receptor (beta chain) was determined in a study of blood T cell repertoires in COVID-19. Study-wide context: Samples representing acute and convalescent COVID-19 were sourced from the United States, Italy and Spain.

Authors' analysis steps: How many nucleated cells were present was estimated from reference gene primer amplification. Clones were read by immunoSEQ multiplex PCR, and TCRdb kept only the in-frame ones, dropping some. The V and J calls and the clone size are those of that table, but D and trimming were determined from the DNA. The table includes about 22,000 clones, 80% to 85% detected once. Germline V gives CDR1 SGHRS, CDR2 YFSETQ. CDR3 size: 14 residues. The J segment lost 5 bases and the V segment lost 4 bases, leaving 5 bases of the junction unmatched. Material for sequencing was peripheral blood. This sequence was found in an elderly man with active or convalescent COVID-19. V is TRBV5-1 and J is TRBJ2-1; the match to TRBD2 covers 8 bases. The DNA of the CDR3 is TGCGCCAGCAGCACCGGGGGGGCGGACAATGAGCAGTTCTTC. Translating gives CASSTGGADNEQFF. The full variable domain, rest sourced from reference TRBV5-1 and TRBJ2-1, is KAGVTQTPRYLIKTRGQQVTLSCSPISGHRSVSWYQQTPGQGLQFLFEYFSETQRNKGNFPGRFSGRQFSNSRSEMNVSTLELGDSALYLCASSTGGADNEQFFGPGTRLTVL.